What follows are 4 T cell receptor beta chains derived from one specimen sequenced in a study of blood T cell repertoires in COVID-19 (dated by TCRdb to about 2020). The receptor library was made with the immunoSEQ multiplex PCR assay. Here the immuneACCESS table is served through TCRdb, limited to in-frame sequences with V and J called. Missing clones are a known gap in these copies; in checked studies unresolved V genes cover under half, and the rest lacks a known reason. This sample gives about 360,000 clones in total; 70% to 85% of them show up just once. 1.1% of the sample goes to the ten largest clones. The sequenced material came from peripheral blood. Every receptor here comes from a human donor with acute or convalescent COVID-19. The donor label of this sample is uncertain.

This clone was detected only once. This chain uses TRBV7-8 with TRBJ2-7; possible D gene TRBD2, 6 bases. CDR3 length equals 14 residues. The V end was cut by 0 bases, the J end by 7 bases, with 13 bases between. Germline V gene data show CDR1 as SGHVS and CDR2 as FQNEAQ. CDR3 loop: CASSLAGTPKEQYF. In nucleotides, the CDR3 is TGTGCCAGCAGCTTAGCCGGGACTCCGAAGGAGCAGTACTTC.

J is TRBJ1-5 and V is TRBV21-1; the DNA was not used to check the table's D call, TRBD1. TRBV21-1 is annotated as a pseudogene. This CDR3 comprises 14 residues. The CDR3 sequence is CARSSTGKHQPQHF. The CDR3 nucleotides are TGTGCCAGAAGCTCGACAGGGAAGCATCAGCCCCAGCATTTT.

The gene calls are TRBV5-1 and TRBJ2-7, with D possibly being TRBD2 (7 bases). Germline assignment: CDR1 SGHRS and CDR2 YFSETQ. V shed 4 bases and J shed 5 bases, with 19 bases lying between them. The CDR3 extends over 15 amino acids. CDR3 in amino acids: CASSVRTAGPNEQYF. The CDR3 bases are TGCGCCAGCAGCGTCCGGACAGCGGGACCGAACGAGCAGTACTTC.

This clone turned up a few times. The chain recombines TRBV5-3 with TRBJ1-1, with 8 bases matching TRBD1. TRBV5-3 is treated as an ORF (open reading frame) with a function not yet certain. V lost 2 bases to trimming and J lost 1 base; unmatched junction nucleotides: 13. This CDR3 is built from 18 residues. The CDR3 sequence: CARSLAPTTGVKNTEAFF. The CDR3 DNA sequence: TGTGCCAGAAGCTTAGCCCCAACGACAGGGGTCAAGAACACTGAAGCTTTCTTT.